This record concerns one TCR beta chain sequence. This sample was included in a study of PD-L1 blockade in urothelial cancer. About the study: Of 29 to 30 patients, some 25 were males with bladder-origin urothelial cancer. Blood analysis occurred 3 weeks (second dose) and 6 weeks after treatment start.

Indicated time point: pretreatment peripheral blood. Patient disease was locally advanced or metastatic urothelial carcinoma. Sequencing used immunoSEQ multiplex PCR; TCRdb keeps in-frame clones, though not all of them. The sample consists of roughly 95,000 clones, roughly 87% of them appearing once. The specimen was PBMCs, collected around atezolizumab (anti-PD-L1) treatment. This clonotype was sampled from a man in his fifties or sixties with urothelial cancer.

CDR3 nucleotide sequence: TGTGCCAGCAGTGAGGTAGCGGGAGGTTTGTCGTCGTCCTACGAGCAGTACTTC. As protein: CASSEVAGGLSSSYEQYF. J is TRBJ2-7 and V is TRBV6-1; TRBD2 matches 10 bases. CDR3 length: 18 residues. Germline values: CDR1 MNHNS, CDR2 SASEGT. V shed 3 bases, J shed 1 base, and the junction held 12 bases outside the gene matches.